Each of the 24 T cell receptor beta chains below was sequenced from the same sample in a study of OX40 agonist ivuxolimab in advanced cancers. Libraries were prepared by immunoSEQ multiplex PCR; TCRdb keeps only in-frame clonotypes and omits some of them. The sample comprises 69,000 or so clones, 65% to 90% of which are singletons, and roughly 0.58% rests with the top ten. Sequencing was performed on CD4+ or CD8+ T cells sorted from blood, taken in a trial of the OX40 agonist ivuxolimab. These receptors were collected from an adult with an advanced solid tumor such as melanoma, head and neck, liver or kidney cancer.

This clone was observed a few times. The chain employs TRBV5-1 and TRBJ1-4, with 8 bases aligning to TRBD1. Germline V gene sequence: CDR1 SGHRS, CDR2 YFSETQ. The CDR3 extends over 14 amino acids. The V gene end was trimmed by 1 base and the J gene end by 4 bases; junction bases not matched to a gene: 0. This CDR3 reads CASSLTGGNEKLFF. DNA for the CDR3: TGCGCCAGCAGCTTGACAGGGGGTAATGAAAAACTGTTTTTT.

This clone appeared once. The chain recombines TRBV18 with TRBJ2-1, with TRBD2 matching 9 bases. Per the germline V gene, CDR1 is KGHSH and CDR2 is LQKENI. The J segment lost 8 bases and the V segment lost 0 bases, leaving 5 bases of the junction unmatched. The CDR3 covers 15 residues. The CDR3 loop reads CASSPPGAGGHEQFF. CDR3 bases: TGTGCCAGCTCACCACCGGGCGCGGGGGGGCATGAGCAGTTCTTC.

V and J are TRBV2 and TRBJ2-3, with TRBD1 matching 9 bases. This CDR3 has 14 amino acids. Germline CDR1 SNHLY, CDR2 FYNNEI. Unmatched junction bases numbered 5, after V lost 8 bases and J lost 2 bases. CDR3 DNA: TGTGCCAGCGGACAGGGGACCTTCACAGATACGCAGTATTTT. Its protein is CASGQGTFTDTQYF.

The rearrangement links TRBV25-1 to TRBJ2-1; D uncertain. V was pared by 4 bases and J by 0 bases, with 10 bases between. The CDR3 spans 15 residues. Germline CDR1 MGHDK, CDR2 SYGVNS. CDR3 DNA: TGTGCCAGCAGTGGTAAGATTAGCTCCTACAATGAGCAGTTCTTC. Encoded protein: CASSGKISSYNEQFF. The full variable domain, with the rest looked up from reference TRBV25-1 and TRBJ2-1, is EADIYQTPRYLVIGTGKKITLECSQTMGHDKMYWYQQDPGMELHLIHYSYGVNSTEKGDLSSESTVSRIRTEHFPLTLESARPSHTSQYLCASSGKISSYNEQFFGPGTRLTVL.

There are a few counts of this clone. This chain uses TRBV10-2 with TRBJ1-1; D remains ambiguous. CDR1 WSHSY and CDR2 SAAADI come from the germline V gene. CDR3 length equals 12 residues. The V end was cut by 6 bases, the J end by 5 bases, with 10 bases between. DNA of the CDR3: TGCGCCAGCAGCTTACTCGGGACTGAAGCTTTCTTT. Its protein is CASSLLGTEAFF.

The chain combines TRBV28 with TRBJ1-2; 8 bases fit TRBD1. The CDR3 runs to 14 residues. Germline V gene data show CDR1 as MDHEN and CDR2 as SYDVKM. The junction had 5 bases not matched to a gene; V was cut back by 6 bases and J by 2 bases. The CDR3 here is CASRDRAPNYGYTF. Written as DNA, the CDR3 is TGTGCCAGCAGGGACAGGGCCCCAAACTATGGCTACACCTTC.

The chain uses TRBV14 and TRBJ2-5, with 8 bases fitting TRBD2. After removal of 3 bases from V and 14 bases from J, the junction contained 11 bases not matched to a gene. Germline assignment: CDR1 SGHDN and CDR2 FVKESK. The length of the CDR3 is 13 residues. This CDR3 reads CASSQAPGTSSYF. The CDR3 DNA follows: TGTGCCAGCAGCCAGGCCCCCGGGACTAGTTCTTACTTC. Full variable domain (outside the CDR3, taken from reference TRBV14 and TRBJ2-5): EAGVTQFPSHSVIEKGQTVTLRCDPISGHDNLYWYRRVMGKEIKFLLHFVKESKQDESGMPNNRFLAERTGGTYSTLKVQPAELEDSGVYFCASSQAPGTSSYFGPGTRLLVL.

The chain uses TRBV5-5 and TRBJ2-7; 7 nucleotides match TRBD1. Germline CDR1 SGHKS, CDR2 YYEKEE (reference sequence). The CDR3 is 11 residues long. V lost 2 bases, J lost 12 bases, and 5 bases stayed unmatched. The CDR3 here is CASSFTRTGYF. The CDR3, as DNA: TGTGCCAGCAGCTTCACCCGGACAGGGTACTTC.

This clone showed up just once. The chain is built from TRBV30 and TRBJ1-6; TRBD1 aligns across 8 bases. This CDR3 has 13 amino acids. V shed 5 bases, J shed 7 bases, and the junction held 4 bases outside the gene matches. Germline V lookup: CDR1 GTSNPN, CDR2 SVGIG (reference sequence). CDR3 coding DNA: TGTGCCTGGGGACAGGGTGGAAATTCACCCCTCCACTTT. Protein sequence: CAWGQGGNSPLHF.

The genes are TRBV11-2 and TRBJ1-1; D not resolved. The V end was cut by 5 bases, the J end by 5 bases, with 9 bases between. Germline assignment: CDR1 SGHAT and CDR2 FQNNGV. The CDR3 covers 12 residues. The CDR3 loop reads CASSERRTEAFF. The DNA of the CDR3 is TGTGCCAGCAGCGAACGACGGACTGAAGCTTTCTTT. Drawing the rest from reference TRBV11-2 and TRBJ1-1, the complete variable domain is EAGVAQSPRYKIIEKRQSVAFWCNPISGHATLYWYQQILGQGPKLLIQFQNNGVVDDSQLPKDRFSAERLKGVDSTLKIQPAKLEDSAVYLCASSERRTEAFFGQGTRLTVV.

The chain combines TRBV5-4 with TRBJ1-2; D may be TRBD1 (6 bases). The germline V and J ends were trimmed by 6 bases and 5 bases, with 14 bases remaining between them. The germline CDR1 and CDR2 sequences are SGHNT and YYREEE (reference sequence). This CDR3 spans 13 amino acids. This chain's CDR3 is CASTPDSGYGYTF. CDR3 in DNA: TGTGCCAGCACCCCGGACAGCGGGTATGGCTACACCTTC.

The J gene is TRBJ1-2, the V gene TRBV19; 7 positions agree with TRBD1. V dropped 10 bases and J dropped 2; count of bases not matched to a gene: 7. The germline CDR1 and CDR2 sequences are LNHDA and SQIVND (reference sequence). The CDR3 spans 13 residues. The CDR3: CATQPTGNYGYTF. The CDR3 DNA reads TGTGCCACCCAGCCGACAGGGAACTATGGCTACACCTTC.

Here the CDR3 reads CASSPGTGNLETQYF. The CDR3 DNA sequence: TGTGCCAGCTCACCAGGGACAGGGAATTTGGAGACCCAGTACTTC. The gene calls are TRBV18 and TRBJ2-5; 9 nucleotides match TRBD1. The CDR3 sequence is 15 residues long. Per germline, CDR1 KGHSH and CDR2 LQKENI. The ends lost 2 bases at V and 5 bases at J; junction bases unmatched: 6.

This clone has only a few counts. Different DNA sequences within this sample yield the same CDR3. V and J are TRBV5-1 and TRBJ1-6, with TRBD1 matching over 7 bases. This CDR3 comprises 14 residues. Germline V gene sequence: CDR1 SGHRS, CDR2 YFSETQ. Losses at the gene ends were 7 bases for V and 7 bases for J; bases not matched to a gene: 8. CDR3 DNA: TGCGCCAGCTCTACCGGGACAGCCAATTCACCCCTCCACTTT. It translates to CASSTGTANSPLHF.

Here the CDR3 DNA reads TGTGCCAGCAGCCCTCAGACAGGGGGTAATGAAAAACTGTTTTTT. It yields the protein CASSPQTGGNEKLFF. V usage is TRBV7-2 and J usage is TRBJ1-4; 9 bases agree with TRBD1. The V gene's germline CDR1 is SGHTA and CDR2 FQGNSA. This CDR3 region has 15 residues. V shed 5 bases, J shed 4 bases, and the junction held 5 bases outside the gene matches.

The sample holds a few counts of this clone. This sample includes further DNA sequences coding for the same CDR3. This rearrangement joins TRBV19 to TRBJ2-7; a possible D gene is TRBD2 (5 bases). V was cut by 5 bases and J by 3 bases, with 11 bases left in between. The CDR3 length is 13 residues. The germline V gene encodes CDR1 LNHDA and CDR2 SQIVND (reference sequence). The CDR3 spells CASSSRDNYEQYF. The DNA of the CDR3 is TGTGCCAGTAGTTCGAGGGATAACTACGAGCAGTACTTC.

This clone was counted a single time. CDR3: CASSLVGDYEQYF. The CDR3 nucleotides read TGTGCCAGCAGCTTAGTGGGGGACTACGAGCAGTACTTC. The rearrangement links TRBV7-2 to TRBJ2-7; the D gene could be TRBD1 or TRBD2 (5 bases each). The CDR3 runs to 13 residues. Germline loops: CDR1 SGHTA, CDR2 FQGNSA. Trimming took 1 base from V and 3 from J, leaving 7 bases between them.

This clone was seen a single time. The chain links TRBV7-9 to TRBJ2-1; no firm D call. The V gene lost 5 bases and the J gene lost 2 bases, with 7 bases spanning the gap. The length of the CDR3 is 13 residues. Germline CDR1 reads SEHNR; CDR2 reads FQNEAQ (reference sequence). The CDR3 nucleotides read TGTGCCAGCAGCCCAACAGCCTACAATGAGCAGTTCTTC. This codes for CASSPTAYNEQFF. The full variable domain, with the rest looked up from reference TRBV7-9 and TRBJ2-1, is DTGVSQNPRHKITKRGQNVTFRCDPISEHNRLYWYRQTLGQGPEFLTYFQNEAQLEKSRLLSDRFSAERPKGSFSTLEIQRTEQGDSAMYLCASSPTAYNEQFFGPGTRLTVL.

The J gene is TRBJ1-4, the V gene TRBV18; D might be TRBD1 (5 bases). Trimming left V 3 bases short and J 0 bases short, with 11 bases between. The CDR3 loop spans 16 amino acids. Germline V lookup: CDR1 KGHSH, CDR2 LQKENI. For the CDR3, the DNA is TGTGCCAGCTCACCGTACGAGGGGTCAACTAATGAAAAACTGTTTTTT. Protein: CASSPYEGSTNEKLFF.

This clone appeared a single time. The chain combines TRBV5-6 with TRBJ2-1; the match to TRBD2 covers 16 bases. This CDR3 region has 18 residues. Germline loops: CDR1 SGHDT, CDR2 YYEEEE. Unmatched junction bases numbered 7, after V lost 0 bases and J lost 7 bases. This CDR3 is CASSLAGTSGRAWNEQFF. The CDR3 nucleotides read TGTGCCAGCAGCTTGGCCGGGACTAGCGGGAGGGCCTGGAATGAGCAGTTCTTC.

The V and J genes are TRBV6-5 and TRBJ2-7, with TRBD1 as a possible D gene (5 bases). CDR3 size: 13 residues. Trimming took off 6 bases at V and 6 bases at J, with 15 bases between the two ends. Germline V gives CDR1 MNHEY, CDR2 SVGAGI. The DNA of the CDR3 is TGTGCCAGCAGCTACATAGGGCAGGGCGAGCAGTACTTC. Translating it yields CASSYIGQGEQYF.

The gene calls are TRBV19 and TRBJ2-3, with a weak D call TRBD2 (5 bases). With 7 bases removed from V and 1 base from J, the gap between germline ends came to 21 bases. Germline lookup yields CDR1 LNHDA and CDR2 SQIVND (reference sequence). The CDR3 contains 17 residues. The CDR3 nucleotides read TGTGCCAGTACTAAATCCTGGAGTAGCGCGGGCACAGATACGCAGTATTTT. It translates to CASTKSWSSAGTDTQYF.

The chain uses TRBV18 and TRBJ2-3; tentatively, D is TRBD1 (5 bases). V was trimmed by 2 bases and J by 7 bases, leaving 22 bases between them. Germline-derived CDR1 and CDR2 are KGHSH and LQKENI. This CDR3 region has 17 residues. The CDR3 coding sequence is TGTGCCAGCTCACCAAAGGATCAAGGGGCGGCGTTGAATACGCAGTATTTT. Protein sequence: CASSPKDQGAALNTQYF. Full variable domain (rest looked up from reference TRBV18 and TRBJ2-3): NAGVMQNPRHLVRRRGQEARLRCSPMKGHSHVYWYRQLPEEGLKFMVYLQKENIIDESGMPKERFSAEFPKEGPSILRIQQVVRGDSAAYFCASSPKDQGAALNTQYFGPGTRLTVL.

The chain combines TRBV5-1 with TRBJ2-3, with D tentatively TRBD2 (5 bases). Between the trimmed V and J ends, which lost 2 bases and 0 bases, there was a span of 19 bases. CDR3 length equals 18 residues. Germline V gene data show CDR1 as SGHRS and CDR2 as YFSETQ. CDR3 coding DNA: TGCGCCAGCAGCTTAAGACCAGGAGGCCCTAGCAGCACAGATACGCAGTATTTT. It translates to CASSLRPGGPSSTDTQYF.